A single sample is the source of the 5 T cell receptor beta chains below, sequenced in a study of prognosis after radiotherapy for stage I lung cancer. Amplification of TCR beta CDR3 from genomic DNA used two-round multiplex PCR. Primers specific to each TRBV and TRBJ gene drove first-round PCR. From the multiplex PCR reads, TCRdb called clonotypes with MiXCR, one entry per CDR3 protein. The sample carries 26,000 or so distinct CDR3 sequences, approximately 31% recorded once. This specimen consisted of PBMCs, obtained before or after stereotactic body radiation therapy (not recorded which). All receptors derive from a donor over 45 with non-small cell lung cancer.

This clonotype was detected many times. This chain uses TRBV4-1 with TRBJ2-2; tentative D call: TRBD1 (5 bases). Trimming left V 2 bases short and J 6 bases short, with 16 bases between. The CDR3 has 16 amino acids. Germline lookup yields CDR1 MGHRA and CDR2 YSYEKL. The CDR3 DNA sequence: TGCGCCAGCAGCCAACGGGCAGGGAAAAGTGCCGGGGAGCTGTTTTTT. It translates to CASSQRAGKSAGELFF.

V gene TRBV3-1 combines with J gene TRBJ1-2; TRBD1 might be the D (6 bases). The CDR3 covers 15 residues. Looked up from germline, CDR1 is LGHDT and CDR2 is YNNKEL (reference sequence). The V end lost 1 base, the J end lost 4 bases, and 13 bases lay between the germline ends. The DNA for the CDR3 is TGTGCCAGCAGCCAAGGGCGGGGGCTAGGCTATGGCTACACCTTC. Translation: CASSQGRGLGYGYTF.

This clonotype was recorded many times. The chain links TRBV11-2 to TRBJ1-4; D may be TRBD1 (5 bases). Deletions cut 1 base from V and 8 bases from J, with 14 bases between. Germline lookup yields CDR1 SGHAT and CDR2 FQNNGV. This CDR3 comprises 15 residues. This chain's CDR3 is CASSLGGGESEKLFF. The CDR3 coding sequence is TGTGCCAGCAGCTTAGGGGGGGGAGAGTCCGAAAAACTGTTTTTT.

This clonotype appeared many times. The V and J genes are TRBV11-2 and TRBJ2-1; D might be TRBD2 (5 bases). CDR1 is SGHAT and CDR2 is FQNNGV in the germline V gene. CDR3 length equals 12 residues. V was trimmed by 4 bases and J by 10 bases, leaving 11 bases between them. Here the CDR3 DNA reads TGTGCCAGCAGCTACCTAGCCGCGGAGCAGTTCTTC. Protein product: CASSYLAAEQFF.

This clonotype was detected ten times or more. The chain is built from TRBV7-9 and TRBJ2-3, with 9 nucleotides matching TRBD2. There are 14 residues in the CDR3. V shed 6 bases, J shed 6 bases, and the junction held 7 bases outside the gene matches. In germline, CDR1 is SEHNR, CDR2 FQNEAQ (reference sequence). The CDR3 nucleotides are TGTGCCAGCAGTTATAGCGGGAGAGGTGATACGCAGTATTTT. Translating gives CASSYSGRGDTQYF.